These 6 T cell receptor beta chains came from one sample sequenced in a study of T cell responses to AZD1222 COVID-19 vaccine. Profiled with immunoSEQ multiplex PCR; TCRdb holds only in-frame clones, not every one. This repertoire shows around 83,000 clones, 90% found once; its top ten account for 5.4%. Material: peripheral blood, obtained 28 days after the second AZD1222 dose. Receptors were obtained from an adult who received the AZD1222 COVID-19 vaccine.

This clone was seen only a few times. The chain employs TRBV28 and TRBJ2-3; 7 bases are shared with TRBD2. CDR1 and CDR2 (germline): MDHEN, SYDVKM. J gave up 6 bases and V 3 bases, and 6 bases lay outside the gene matches. The CDR3 loop spans 14 amino acids. The CDR3 region is CASSFVSGSDTQYF. Here the CDR3 DNA reads TGTGCCAGCAGTTTCGTTAGCGGGTCGGATACGCAGTATTTT.

The V and J genes are TRBV7-9 and TRBJ1-2; possible D gene TRBD1, 6 bases. The CDR3 covers 13 residues. Germline CDR1 and CDR2: SEHNR and FQNEAQ (reference sequence). V was cut by 11 bases and J by 8 bases, with 21 bases left in between. The CDR3 region is CAGDPGEFGGYTF. CDR3 nucleotide sequence: TGTGCCGGCGATCCAGGGGAATTCGGCGGCTACACCTTC.

CDR3 sequence: CASSHKPGIQPQHF. CDR3 bases: TGCGCCAGCAGCCACAAGCCAGGGATCCAGCCCCAGCATTTT. The rearrangement joins TRBV4-1 to TRBJ1-5; weak D call: TRBD1 (5 bases). The CDR3 contains 14 residues. The V gene's germline CDR1 is MGHRA and CDR2 YSYEKL. Trimming took 3 bases from V and 7 from J, leaving 13 bases between them.

The chain is built from TRBV5-5 and TRBJ1-5; the match to TRBD1 covers 10 bases. This CDR3 is 17 amino acids long. The germline V gene encodes CDR1 SGHKS and CDR2 YYEKEE (reference sequence). J gave up 7 bases and V 4 bases, and 14 bases lay outside the gene matches. CDR3 nucleotide sequence: TGTGCCAGCAGCCCGGTCCCGGGACAGGGGATCGGGCAGCCCCAGCATTTT. This codes for CASSPVPGQGIGQPQHF. Based on the CDR3 plus reference TRBV5-5 and TRBJ1-5, the full variable domain is DAGVTQSPTHLIKTRGQQVTLRCSPISGHKSVSWYQQVLGQGPQFIFQYYEKEERGRGNFPDRFSARQFPNYSSELNVNALLLGDSALYLCASSPVPGQGIGQPQHFGDGTRLSIL.

The chain has TRBV25-1 and TRBJ1-6, with D unresolved. There are 13 residues in the CDR3. Trimming removed 3 bases from V and 9 bases from J, with 9 bases in between. Germline V lookup: CDR1 MGHDK, CDR2 SYGVNS. CDR3 in amino acids: CASSDPGPSPLHF. CDR3 in DNA: TGTGCCAGCAGTGATCCCGGGCCTTCACCCCTCCACTTT.

The chain joins TRBV7-3 to TRBJ1-4, with a weak D call TRBD1 (5 bases). The CDR3 has 13 residues. Germline CDR1 is SGHTA and CDR2 is FQGTGA. V was shortened by 4 bases and J by 7 bases, with 10 bases between the two germline ends. CDR3 region: CASSSYRGEKLFF. CDR3 nucleotide sequence: TGTGCCAGCAGCTCCTATAGGGGTGAAAAACTGTTTTTT. Looking up the rest from reference TRBV7-3 and TRBJ1-4 gives the full variable domain: GAGVSQTPSNKVTEKGKYVELRCDPISGHTALYWYRQSLGQGPEFLIYFQGTGAADDSGLPNDRFFAVRPEGSVSTLKIQRTERGDSAVYLCASSSYRGEKLFFGSGTQLSVL.